This TCR beta chain came from a study of blood T cells in healthy people across ages. PCR was performed a second time for about 7 to 11 cycles using a sample-barcoded 5' primer and a J-beta primer mix. TCRdb re-called the 5' RACE reads through MiXCR, storing one row per CDR3 protein. The sample contains 1.5 million to 2 million distinct CDR3 sequences, roughly 30% of which appear only once. The V gene lost 0 bases and the J gene lost 3 bases, with 10 bases spanning the gap. This CDR3 has 14 amino acids. Germline assignment: CDR1 GTSNPN and CDR2 SVGIG (reference sequence). Specimen: blood. The TCR comes from a woman under 40 in good health. The rearrangement uses TRBV30 and TRBJ2-3; no clear D. CDR3 residues: CAWSVSWKTDTQYF. In DNA, the CDR3 is TGTGCCTGGAGTGTATCATGGAAAACAGATACGCAGTATTTT.